Listed here are 22 T cell receptor beta chains from one sample, sequenced in a study of blood T cell repertoires in COVID-19. Only in-frame clones appear in the TCRdb table, and some are missing; sequencing was by immunoSEQ multiplex PCR. The sample lists around 130,000 clones; 80% to 90% were seen once. The material sequenced was peripheral blood. These receptors came from a man between 70 and 80 years old with active or convalescent COVID-19.

The chain links TRBV15 to TRBJ2-1, with TRBD1 as a possible D gene (5 bases). V was pared by 0 bases and J by 8 bases, with 14 bases between. This CDR3 region has 15 residues. CDR1 is LNHNV and CDR2 is YYDKDF in the germline V gene (reference sequence). CDR3 coding DNA: TGTGCCACCAGCAGAGATATGGCAGGGATGGATGAGCAGTTCTTC. It codes for CATSRDMAGMDEQFF.

This clone was detected once. This rearrangement joins TRBV7-2 to TRBJ2-1; D possibly corresponds to TRBD2 (5 bases). Between the trimmed V and J ends, which lost 5 bases and 0 bases, there was a span of 11 bases. CDR1 SGHTA and CDR2 FQGNSA come from the germline V gene. The CDR3 totals 15 residues. CDR3 residues: CASSPGKSSYNEQFF. The CDR3 region has the DNA TGTGCCAGCAGCCCCGGGAAAAGCTCCTACAATGAGCAGTTCTTC.

This clone was observed a few times. V is TRBV19 and J is TRBJ1-1, with 8 bases lining up with TRBD1. The CDR3 runs 16 residues. J gave up 1 base and V 1 base, and 5 bases lay outside the gene matches. Germline V CDR1 and CDR2: LNHDA, SQIVND (reference sequence). CDR3 coding DNA: TGTGCCAGTAGTATAGTCCAGGGGGCGCCGAACACTGAAGCTTTCTTT. Amino acids: CASSIVQGAPNTEAFF.

J is TRBJ2-3 and V is TRBV9; a weak D match, TRBD2 (5 bases). The CDR3 loop spans 15 amino acids. Per the germline V gene, CDR1 is SGDLS and CDR2 is YYNGEE. V was cut by 0 bases and J by 0 bases, with 8 bases left in between. The CDR3 coding sequence is TGTGCCAGCAGCGTAGCTGGACTGAGCACAGATACGCAGTATTTT. Its translation: CASSVAGLSTDTQYF.

The V call is TRBV3-1 (or the pseudogene TRBV3-2), the J call TRBJ1-5; D call uncertain. The CDR3 runs to 14 residues. Germline CDR1 LGHDT, CDR2 YNNKEL (reference sequence). Trimming took off 4 bases at V and 5 bases at J, with 12 bases between the two ends. This CDR3 is CASSPEGGDQPQHF. The CDR3 DNA sequence: TGTGCCAGCAGCCCTGAGGGAGGCGATCAGCCCCAGCATTTT.

This rearrangement joins TRBV27 to TRBJ2-2, with 10 nucleotides matching TRBD2. The CDR3 has 18 amino acids. The junction had 6 bases not matched to a gene; V was cut back by 2 bases and J by 0 bases. Germline-derived CDR1 and CDR2 are MNHEY and SMNVEV (reference sequence). The CDR3 loop is CASSLRPGLAANTGELFF. The CDR3 DNA follows: TGTGCCAGCAGTTTAAGGCCCGGACTAGCGGCGAACACCGGGGAGCTGTTTTTT.

J is TRBJ1-3 and V is TRBV19; TRBD1 might be the D (5 bases). CDR3 length: 14 amino acids. Germline values: CDR1 LNHDA, CDR2 SQIVND (reference sequence). Trimming took off 8 bases at V and 0 bases at J, with 11 bases between the two ends. CDR3 nucleotides: TGTGCCAGTTGGCGGGGGGTCTCTGGAAACACCATATATTTT. Encoded protein: CASWRGVSGNTIYF.

A few counts support this clone. This sequence joins TRBV7-3 and TRBJ2-1, with 7 positions matching TRBD2. V dropped 5 bases and J dropped 8; count of bases not matched to a gene: 9. There are 14 residues in the CDR3. Per the germline V gene, CDR1 is SGHTA and CDR2 is FQGTGA. Here the CDR3 DNA reads TGTGCCAGCAGCATCGCGGCACGGGAGGATGAGCAGTTCTTC. Amino acid sequence: CASSIAAREDEQFF.

This rearrangement joins TRBV5-1 to TRBJ2-1, with 10 positions matching TRBD2. Germline V gives CDR1 SGHRS, CDR2 YFSETQ. CDR3 length: 13 amino acids. With V trimmed by 3 bases and J by 8 bases, 2 bases remained unmatched. The CDR3 region has the DNA TGCGCCAGCAGCTCCGGGACTAGCGATGAGCAGTTCTTC. It codes for CASSSGTSDEQFF.

This clone was observed a handful of times. The CDR3 DNA reads as TGTGCCAGCTCACCGGGCCGGGACAGCTACGAGCAGTACTTC. Amino acid sequence: CASSPGRDSYEQYF. This rearrangement joins TRBV18 to TRBJ2-7; 7 bases map to TRBD1. Trimming removed 3 bases from V and 3 bases from J; junction bases left unmatched: 5. The germline V gene encodes CDR1 KGHSH and CDR2 LQKENI. The CDR3 has 14 amino acids.

This chain uses TRBV27 with TRBJ1-4; no firm D call. Looked up from germline, CDR1 is MNHEY and CDR2 is SMNVEV (reference sequence). Trimming cost V 3 bases and J 0 bases, with 8 bases left between them. This CDR3 spans 15 amino acids. The CDR3 DNA reads as TGTGCCAGCAGTTTTTCGGGTACAACTAATGAAAAACTGTTTTTT. Amino acids: CASSFSGTTNEKLFF.

The chain carries TRBV18 and TRBJ1-1; TRBD1 aligns across 8 bases. V lost 1 base, J lost 3 bases, and 13 bases stayed unmatched. CDR1 and CDR2 (germline): KGHSH, LQKENI. CDR3 length equals 18 residues. The CDR3 reads CASSPRQGATPGHTEAFF. CDR3 coding DNA: TGTGCCAGCTCACCACGCCAGGGGGCCACCCCTGGACACACTGAAGCTTTCTTT.

This chain links TRBV6-6 with TRBJ1-4, with D possibly TRBD1 on 5 matching bases. Germline V gene lookup returns CDR1 MNHNY and CDR2 SVGAGI (reference sequence). CDR3 length: 14 residues. Between the trimmed V and J ends, which lost 6 bases and 3 bases, there was a span of 11 bases. The CDR3 protein is CASRPGGSNEKLFF. As DNA, the CDR3 is TGTGCCAGCAGGCCCGGGGGATCTAATGAAAAACTGTTTTTT.

The chain joins TRBV23-1 to TRBJ2-5; possibly TRBD2 for D (5 bases). TRBV23-1 is noted as an ORF with a role that remains uncertain. V gave up 0 bases and J gave up 1 base, with 9 bases separating them. The CDR3 covers 15 residues. The CDR3 nucleotides are TGCGCCAGCAGTCAATCCTGGGAGCCCCAAGAGACCCAGTACTTC. Amino acid sequence: CASSQSWEPQETQYF.

This chain joins TRBV28 and TRBJ2-1; maybe TRBD2 (6 bases). The CDR3 runs to 12 residues. V lost 10 bases and J lost 10, with 17 bases in between. The V gene's germline CDR1 is MDHEN and CDR2 SYDVKM. CDR3 bases: TGTGCCACCACCTGGGGGGTGGCGGAGCAGTTCTTC. It translates to CATTWGVAEQFF.

This rearrangement joins TRBV7-9 to TRBJ1-2; D is uncertain. V lost 3 bases and J lost 4, with 9 bases in between. Germline CDR1 and CDR2: SEHNR and FQNEAQ (reference sequence). The CDR3 has 13 amino acids. The CDR3 DNA is TGTGCCAGCAGCTTCCGGGAGCTCTATGGCTACACCTTC. Translating gives CASSFRELYGYTF.

This chain uses TRBV6-2 or TRBV6-3 with TRBJ2-7, with a tentative D call TRBD2 (5 bases). Germline CDR1 reads MNHEY; CDR2 reads SVGEGT. The CDR3 loop spans 13 amino acids. V was pared by 6 bases and J by 6 bases, with 15 bases between. The CDR3 DNA follows: TGTGCCAGCAGCCCTCGGCCGGGAAGCGAGCAGTACTTC. Protein product: CASSPRPGSEQYF.

The chain is built from TRBV19 and TRBJ1-6; D may be TRBD1 (5 bases). V lost 3 bases and J 8 bases, leaving 11 bases between the germline ends. The V gene's germline CDR1 is LNHDA and CDR2 SQIVND (reference sequence). The CDR3 consists of 14 residues. CDR3 region: CASSIAGPDSPLHF. CDR3 nucleotide sequence: TGTGCCAGTAGTATCGCAGGGCCCGATTCACCCCTCCACTTT.

The rearrangement uses TRBV14 and TRBJ2-3, with 8 bases matching TRBD2. The germline gives CDR1 SGHDN, CDR2 FVKESK. The CDR3 consists of 15 residues. V dropped 1 base and J dropped 4; count of bases not matched to a gene: 4. The CDR3 spells CASSQGREVSDTQYF. The CDR3 region has the DNA TGTGCCAGCAGCCAAGGGCGGGAGGTCTCAGATACGCAGTATTTT.

The V call is TRBV24-1, the J call TRBJ2-2; the D gene is possibly TRBD1 (6 bases). Germline V gives CDR1 KGHDR, CDR2 SFDVKD. The CDR3 spans 16 residues. Trimming removed 3 bases at V and 1 base at J, with 11 bases between. CDR3 in DNA: TGTGCCACCAGTGATCCTCGACAGGAGAACACCGGGGAGCTGTTTTTT. As protein: CATSDPRQENTGELFF.

The CDR3 bases are TGTGCCAGCAGTTACCGGGGACAGGGAGGTTCACCCCTCCACTTT. Translating gives CASSYRGQGGSPLHF. The genes are TRBV6-6 and TRBJ1-6, with 9 bases that match TRBD1. CDR1 MNHNY and CDR2 SVGAGI come from the germline V gene (reference sequence). The CDR3 loop spans 15 amino acids. J gave up 9 bases and V 2 bases, and 5 bases lay outside the gene matches.

The J gene is TRBJ2-3, the V gene TRBV19; 12 bases are a match to TRBD1. The CDR3 has 17 amino acids. CDR1 is LNHDA, CDR2 SQIVND, per germline (reference sequence). The V segment lost 4 bases and the J segment 6 bases; nucleotides outside the gene matches: 11. The CDR3 DNA sequence: TGTGCCAGTAGTAGTCGGCCGGGGACAGGGGGCTGGGATACGCAGTATTTT. It codes for CASSSRPGTGGWDTQYF.